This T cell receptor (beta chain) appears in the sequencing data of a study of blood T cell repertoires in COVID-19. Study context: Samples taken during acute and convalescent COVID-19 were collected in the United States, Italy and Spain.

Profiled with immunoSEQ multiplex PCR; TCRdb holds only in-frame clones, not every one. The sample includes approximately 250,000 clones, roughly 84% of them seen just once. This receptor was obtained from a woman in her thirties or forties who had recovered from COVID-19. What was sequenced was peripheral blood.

The DNA for the CDR3 is TGTGCCAGCAGTTTTACCGGCTACGAGCAGTACTTC. Its translation: CASSFTGYEQYF. The rearrangement links TRBV11-1 to TRBJ2-7; D remains unclear. This CDR3 contains 12 residues. The ends were cut back, 6 bases at V and 3 bases at J, with 9 bases in the middle. Germline lookup yields CDR1 SGHAT and CDR2 FQDESV (reference sequence). Looking up the rest from reference TRBV11-1 and TRBJ2-7 gives the full variable domain: EAEVAQSPRYKITEKSQAVAFWCDPISGHATLYWYRQILGQGPELLVQFQDESVVDDSQLPKDRFSAERLKGVDSTLKIQPAELGDSAMYLCASSFTGYEQYFGPGTRLTVT.